Listed below are T cell receptor beta chains from one sample, sequenced in a study of T cell responses to AZD1222 COVID-19 vaccine. Sequenced by immunoSEQ multiplex PCR; TCRdb stores in-frame clones only, minus some. This table holds 150,000 to 200,000 clones, 85% to 95% found once. The specimen was peripheral blood, collected on day 0 of AZD1222 vaccination. All receptors come from an adult in good health. CDR3s include the opening cysteine and the closing phenylalanine or tryptophan. The order of the fields is clone size, D gene, J gene, CDR3 length, V gene, CDR3 DNA, CDR3 protein. D genes are given only for firm matches. Rows may omit the clone size; those that give it use once, few, many or a size class.

size: NA
D: TRBD1
J: TRBJ1-6
length: 16
V: TRBV7-9
DNA: TGTGCCAGCTCCGGTTCAGGGGGCTTAAACAATTCACCCCTCCACTTT
CDR3: CASSGSGGLNNSPLHF

size: NA
D: NA
J: TRBJ1-2
length: 16
V: TRBV5-6
DNA: TGTGCCAGCAGCTTGGCAATGTTCAGATGGAACTATGGCTACACCTTC
CDR3: CASSLAMFRWNYGYTF

size: NA
D: TRBD1
J: TRBJ1-5
length: 15
V: TRBV7-2
DNA: TGTGCCAGCAGCTTCGAACAGGGGGCGAGGCAGCCCCAGCATTTT
CDR3: CASSFEQGARQPQHF

size: NA
D: NA
J: TRBJ1-5
length: 14
V: TRBV19
DNA: TGTGCCAGTATCCCCCGGGGGGGGTTGCAGCCCCAGCATTTT
CDR3: CASIPRGGLQPQHF

size: NA
D: NA
J: TRBJ1-6
length: 16
V: TRBV7-9
DNA: TGTGCCAGCAGCGCCATAGACAGCTCCTATAATTCACCCCTCCACTTT
CDR3: CASSAIDSSYNSPLHF

size: NA
D: TRBD1
J: TRBJ1-6
length: 14
V: TRBV2
DNA: TGTGCCAGCACCCGGGACAGGGGTAATTCACCCCTCCACTTT
CDR3: CASTRDRGNSPLHF

size: NA
D: NA
J: TRBJ1-5
length: 17
V: TRBV30
DNA: TGTGCCTGGAGTGTGTTTTTTGTTCCCAAGGGGGATCAGCCCCAGCATTTT
CDR3: CAWSVFFVPKGDQPQHF

size: NA
D: NA
J: TRBJ2-2
length: 12
V: TRBV7-9
DNA: TGTGCCAGCAGCTTTTTGGTCGGGGAGCTGTTTTTT
CDR3: CASSFLVGELFF

size: NA
D: NA
J: TRBJ2-3
length: 13
V: TRBV12-3/TRBV12-4
DNA: TGTGCCAGCAGTTTAGCGATCAGGGATACGCAGTATTTT
CDR3: CASSLAIRDTQYF

size: NA
D: NA
J: TRBJ2-3
length: 15
V: TRBV9
DNA: TGTGCCAGCGCGGGACTCCAGGGGGATACCCTAGGCCCGTATTTT
CDR3: CASAGLQGDTLGPYF

size: NA
D: NA
J: TRBJ2-1
length: 13
V: TRBV24-1
DNA: TGTGCCACCAGCGGGAGTTCGTACAATGAGCAGTTCTTC
CDR3: CATSGSSYNEQFF

size: NA
D: TRBD2
J: TRBJ2-1
length: 16
V: TRBV7-9
DNA: TGTGCCAGCAGCAAATCTAGCGGGAGGGGTTATAATGAGCAGTTCTTC
CDR3: CASSKSSGRGYNEQFF

size: once
D: TRBD2
J: TRBJ2-1
length: 15
V: TRBV11-1
DNA: TGTGCCAGCAGCCTACTAGCGGGAGGGTACAATGAGCAGTTCTTC
CDR3: CASSLLAGGYNEQFF

size: NA
D: TRBD1
J: TRBJ1-1
length: 13
V: TRBV6-5
DNA: TGTGCCAGCTCAGGGGGCATGCACACTGAAGCTTTCTTT
CDR3: CASSGGMHTEAFF

size: NA
D: NA
J: TRBJ2-7
length: 15
V: TRBV29-1
DNA: TGCAGCGTTGTAGGCGAATTACAGGGATCCTACGAGCAGTACTTC
CDR3: CSVVGELQGSYEQYF

size: NA
D: NA
J: TRBJ1-6
length: 13
V: TRBV29-1
DNA: TGCAGCGTCGGGGGGGGTCCAAATTCACCCCTCCACTTT
CDR3: CSVGGGPNSPLHF

size: NA
D: NA
J: TRBJ2-7
length: 14
V: TRBV14
DNA: TGTGCCAGCAGCCCCCGGGACACCTTTTACGAGCAGTACTTC
CDR3: CASSPRDTFYEQYF

size: NA
D: TRBD1
J: TRBJ2-7
length: 13
V: TRBV6-5
DNA: TGTGCCAGCAGCCGGGGACAGGCTTACGAGCAGTACTTC
CDR3: CASSRGQAYEQYF

size: NA
D: TRBD2
J: TRBJ2-7
length: 15
V: TRBV15
DNA: TGTGCCACCAGCAGAAGGACTAGCGGGATCAACGAGCAGTACTTC
CDR3: CATSRRTSGINEQYF

size: once
D: NA
J: TRBJ1-1
length: 15
V: TRBV15
DNA: TGTGCCACCAGCAGAGGGGGGGCCGGTAACACTGAAGCTTTCTTT
CDR3: CATSRGGAGNTEAFF

size: NA
D: NA
J: TRBJ1-2
length: 15
V: TRBV19
DNA: TGTGCCAGTAGTAGCGGGCGGGGCCTTGGCTATGGCTACACCTTC
CDR3: CASSSGRGLGYGYTF

size: NA
D: NA
J: TRBJ1-1
length: 15
V: TRBV9
DNA: TGTGCCAGCAGCGTAGGTCTGGGATGGAACACTGAAGCTTTCTTT
CDR3: CASSVGLGWNTEAFF

size: NA
D: TRBD1
J: TRBJ1-2
length: 15
V: TRBV7-9
DNA: TGTGCCAGCAGCTTCCCGGGACAGCCTATCTATGGCTACACCTTC
CDR3: CASSFPGQPIYGYTF

size: NA
D: NA
J: TRBJ2-7
length: 13
V: TRBV5-1
DNA: TGCGCCAGCAGCTTGGAGGGCTCCTACGAGCAGTACTTC
CDR3: CASSLEGSYEQYF

size: few
D: NA
J: TRBJ1-2
length: 14
V: TRBV7-2
DNA: TGTGCCAGCAGCTCAGACTTCATGAACTATGGCTACACCTTC
CDR3: CASSSDFMNYGYTF

size: NA
D: TRBD2
J: TRBJ2-1
length: 15
V: TRBV15
DNA: TGTGCCACCAGCAGAGAGAGTCTAGCGGGATTAGAGCAGTTCTTC
CDR3: CATSRESLAGLEQFF

size: once
D: NA
J: TRBJ1-1
length: 14
V: TRBV5-1
DNA: TGCGCCAGCAGCTTGAGAGAAGGAGGGACTGAAGCTTTCTTT
CDR3: CASSLREGGTEAFF

size: NA
D: NA
J: TRBJ1-1
length: 16
V: TRBV5-4
DNA: TGTGCCAGCAGCTTGGGCCTGGGGGTGCTGAACACTGAAGCTTTCTTT
CDR3: CASSLGLGVLNTEAFF

size: NA
D: TRBD1
J: TRBJ2-2
length: 15
V: TRBV28
DNA: TGTGCCAGCATCCTACAGGGGTCAAACACCGGGGAGCTGTTTTTT
CDR3: CASILQGSNTGELFF

size: NA
D: NA
J: TRBJ1-2
length: 9
V: TRBV2
DNA: TGTGCCAGCAGTAAAGGCTACACCTTC
CDR3: CASSKGYTF

size: NA
D: NA
J: TRBJ2-1
length: 15
V: TRBV5-4
DNA: TGTGCCAGCACCGAAGGGGGGGTAACATACAATGAGCAGTTCTTC
CDR3: CASTEGGVTYNEQFF

size: NA
D: TRBD1
J: TRBJ2-1
length: 16
V: TRBV6-5
DNA: TGTGCCAGCAGTTACATACCAGGGGGCCCATACAATGAGCAGTTCTTC
CDR3: CASSYIPGGPYNEQFF

size: once
D: NA
J: TRBJ2-1
length: 14
V: TRBV18
DNA: TGTGCCAGCTCACCAAGGGTAGCGGTCGACGAGCAGTTCTTC
CDR3: CASSPRVAVDEQFF